These 28 T cell receptor beta chains were all obtained from the same sample, sequenced in a study of beta chain features in type 1 diabetes. No antigens are known for them. General study findings and limits: Across all four CD4+ subsets, people with type 1 diabetes showed modestly shorter TCRB CDR3s.

The isolated RNA, all of it, was reverse transcribed, so expressed TCRB transcripts were what got sequenced. Profiling relied on immunoSEQ multiplex PCR, and the TCRdb table lists in-frame clones only, not all of them. The profile shows around 250,000 clones, around 14% of them singletons. The sample taken for sequencing was naive CD4+ T cells from blood. These receptors all stem from a man in his thirties or forties with type 1 diabetes.

V usage is TRBV19 and J usage is TRBJ2-7; TRBD2 might be the D (5 bases). CDR3 length: 16 amino acids. Germline V CDR1 and CDR2: LNHDA, SQIVND (reference sequence). The V end lost 0 bases, the J end lost 2 bases, and 14 bases lay between the germline ends. The CDR3 is CASSIDGLGSTYEQYF. In DNA, the CDR3 is TGTGCCAGTAGTATAGATGGGCTAGGGAGTACCTACGAGCAGTACTTC.

This clone was seen a few times. J is TRBJ2-3 and V is TRBV28, with 8 bases identical to TRBD1. The CDR3 spans 18 residues. Germline CDR1 MDHEN, CDR2 SYDVKM. Trimming cost V 8 bases and J 2 bases; bases outside gene matches: 18. This CDR3 is CASGDHLTGAGTTDTQYF. The CDR3 DNA reads as TGTGCCAGCGGGGATCACTTGACAGGGGCGGGAACCACAGATACGCAGTATTTT.

The chain employs TRBV2 and TRBJ2-5, with 11 bases matching TRBD1. CDR1 is SNHLY and CDR2 is FYNNEI in the germline V gene. The CDR3 loop spans 16 amino acids. V gave up 6 bases and J gave up 4 bases; unmatched junction bases: 10. CDR3 bases: TGTGCCAGCAGCCGGGACAGGGGGACAGTCGGAGAGACCCAGTACTTC. Residues: CASSRDRGTVGETQYF.

The chain is built from TRBV7-2 and TRBJ2-5; 7 bases agree with TRBD2. The ends lost 2 bases at V and 4 bases at J; junction bases unmatched: 4. This CDR3 has 14 residues. In germline, CDR1 is SGHTA, CDR2 FQGNSA. The CDR3 sequence is CASSLRGVGETQYF. The CDR3 nucleotides read TGTGCCAGCAGCTTACGGGGGGTGGGAGAGACCCAGTACTTC.

The chain employs TRBV7-6 and TRBJ2-1, with 10 bases matching TRBD1. J lost 8 bases, V lost 0 bases, and 1 base had no gene match. This CDR3 contains 14 residues. CDR1 is SGHVS, CDR2 FNYEAQ, per germline. CDR3 nucleotide sequence: TGTGCCAGCAGCTTAGCGGGGACAGGGGATGAGCAGTTCTTC. As protein: CASSLAGTGDEQFF. Based on the CDR3 plus reference TRBV7-6 and TRBJ2-1, the full variable domain is GAGVSQSPRYKVTKRGQDVALRCDPISGHVSLYWYRQALGQGPEFLTYFNYEAQQDKSGLPNDRFSAERPEGSISTLTIQRTEQRDSAMYRCASSLAGTGDEQFFGPGTRLTVL.

This clone was counted only a few times. J is TRBJ2-1 and V is TRBV30; the match to TRBD2 covers 13 bases. The CDR3 has 14 amino acids. V shed 7 bases, J shed 7 bases, and the junction held 7 bases outside the gene matches. CDR1 is GTSNPN and CDR2 is SVGIG in the germline V gene (reference sequence). The CDR3 sequence is CAYTGLAGSNEQFF. In DNA form, the CDR3 reads TGTGCCTACACGGGACTAGCGGGATCGAATGAGCAGTTCTTC.

V and J are TRBV5-6 and TRBJ1-5; D is unclear. The CDR3 extends over 15 amino acids. CDR1 is SGHDT, CDR2 YYEEEE, per germline. V lost 4 bases and J lost 0, with 11 bases in between. The CDR3 protein is CASSLRGVSNQPQHF. In DNA form, the CDR3 reads TGTGCCAGCAGCCTTCGGGGAGTTAGCAATCAGCCCCAGCATTTT. Complete variable domain (other parts from reference TRBV5-6 and TRBJ1-5): DAGVTQSPTHLIKTRGQQVTLRCSPKSGHDTVSWYQQALGQGPQFIFQYYEEEERQRGNFPDRFSGHQFPNYSSELNVNALLLGDSALYLCASSLRGVSNQPQHFGDGTRLSIL.

This clone was seen a handful of times. In nucleotides, the CDR3 is TGTGCCTGGAGGTTGGACAGAAACTATGGCTACACCTTC. Translation gives CAWRLDRNYGYTF. The chain joins TRBV30 to TRBJ1-2; possibly TRBD1 for D (6 bases). The CDR3 runs to 13 residues. V gave up 3 bases and J gave up 2 bases, with 10 bases separating them. From germline, CDR1 is GTSNPN and CDR2 SVGIG (reference sequence).

This clone was detected a few times. The V and J genes are TRBV2 and TRBJ1-2; D remains unclear. The germline V gene encodes CDR1 SNHLY and CDR2 FYNNEI. The CDR3 spans 13 residues. The V and J ends lost 8 bases and 1 base respectively, with 11 bases between them. In nucleotides, the CDR3 is TGTGCCAGCGGCCAGAGGAGTAACTATGGCTACACCTTC. It encodes CASGQRSNYGYTF.

The V and J genes are TRBV15 and TRBJ2-7, with D perhaps TRBD2 (5 bases). The ends were cut back, 5 bases at V and 2 bases at J, with 16 bases in the middle. The CDR3 is made up of 15 amino acids. The V gene's germline CDR1 is LNHNV and CDR2 YYDKDF (reference sequence). The CDR3 nucleotides are TGTGCCACCAGCCCGAGGACTCCCTCGACCTACGAGCAGTACTTC. This codes for CATSPRTPSTYEQYF.

This clone showed up just a few times. The V call is TRBV5-1, the J call TRBJ2-1, with 14 bases fitting TRBD2. The CDR3 consists of 14 residues. V trimming: 0 bases; J trimming: 10 bases; junction bases outside the gene matches: 0. Germline V gene sequence: CDR1 SGHRS, CDR2 YFSETQ. CDR3 protein: CASSLGTSGREQFF. The DNA of the CDR3 is TGCGCCAGCAGCTTGGGGACTAGCGGGAGGGAGCAGTTCTTC.

The chain combines TRBV25-1 with TRBJ1-4; D call uncertain. This CDR3 is built from 13 residues. Between the trimmed V and J ends, which lost 8 bases and 4 bases, there was a span of 11 bases. CDR1 is MGHDK, CDR2 SYGVNS, per germline. The CDR3 spells CASSRGSNEKLFF. In DNA, the CDR3 is TGTGCCAGCTCCCGGGGAAGTAATGAAAAACTGTTTTTT.

The chain links TRBV27 to TRBJ2-5, with 8 positions matching TRBD1. CDR3 length equals 14 residues. Germline V gene sequence: CDR1 MNHEY, CDR2 SMNVEV (reference sequence). J gave up 1 base and V 9 bases, and 7 bases lay outside the gene matches. In DNA, the CDR3 is TGTGCCAGTTGGGCAGGGGGCCTCCAAGAGACCCAGTACTTC. It translates to CASWAGGLQETQYF.

The table lists this clone with a few counts. This chain uses TRBV5-1 with TRBJ1-2; D unclear. Germline CDR1 SGHRS, CDR2 YFSETQ. This CDR3 is 12 amino acids long. V was cut by 0 bases and J by 13 bases, with 13 bases left in between. CDR3 sequence reads: CASSLERQVFTF. The CDR3 region has the DNA TGCGCCAGCAGCTTGGAACGCCAGGTGTTCACCTTC.

This clone has only a few counts. V gene TRBV2 combines with J gene TRBJ2-3; 8 bases map to TRBD1. Losses at the gene ends were 3 bases for V and 0 bases for J; bases not matched to a gene: 2. Germline lookup yields CDR1 SNHLY and CDR2 FYNNEI. The CDR3 loop spans 15 amino acids. Written as DNA, the CDR3 is TGTGCCAGCAGTGAGCAGGGGGCTAGCACAGATACGCAGTATTTT. It translates to CASSEQGASTDTQYF.

This chain connects TRBV27 to TRBJ2-1, with 8 bases that match TRBD2. The CDR3 length is 16 residues. Looked up from germline, CDR1 is MNHEY and CDR2 is SMNVEV (reference sequence). With V trimmed by 6 bases and J by 0 bases, 7 bases remained unmatched. CDR3 sequence (DNA): TGTGCCAGCAGACGCACTAGCGGACTCTCCTACAATGAGCAGTTCTTC. The encoded protein is CASRRTSGLSYNEQFF.

This clone was found a few times. The chain employs TRBV29-1 and TRBJ1-1, with unresolved D. The CDR3 spans 13 residues. The V and J ends lost 6 bases and 1 base respectively, with 12 bases between them. Germline V CDR1 and CDR2: SQVTM, ANQGSEA. The CDR3 reads CSVRNTGNTEAFF. CDR3 sequence (DNA): TGCAGCGTCCGAAACACGGGGAACACTGAAGCTTTCTTT.

This clone was counted a few times. CDR3 sequence: CASSSPGTGHTEAFF. The CDR3 DNA follows: TGTGCCAGCAGTTCCCCCGGGACAGGGCACACTGAAGCTTTCTTT. The J gene is TRBJ1-1, the V gene TRBV25-1, with 9 bases that match TRBD1. Germline values: CDR1 MGHDK, CDR2 SYGVNS. The junction had 7 bases not matched to a gene; V was cut back by 5 bases and J by 3 bases. This CDR3 comprises 15 residues.

The chain uses TRBV9 and TRBJ2-1, with 14 bases lining up with TRBD2. The CDR3 totals 18 residues. After removal of 1 base from V and 8 bases from J, the junction contained 11 bases not matched to a gene. The germline CDR1 and CDR2 sequences are SGDLS and YYNGEE. CDR3 coding DNA: TGTGCCAGCAGCGTATCCGCCAAGACTAGCGGGGGGGCCGATGAGCAGTTCTTC. Translation: CASSVSAKTSGGADEQFF.

V is TRBV2 and J is TRBJ1-4; weak D call: TRBD1 (5 bases). V lost 8 bases to trimming and J lost 5 bases, with 9 bases between them. The germline V gene has CDR1 SNHLY and CDR2 FYNNEI. This CDR3 has 12 amino acids. In nucleotides, the CDR3 is TGTGCCAGCGACAGCACGAATGAAAAACTGTTTTTT. This codes for CASDSTNEKLFF.

This clone has a handful of counts. This chain joins TRBV4-1 and TRBJ2-2, with 12 bases fitting TRBD2. Germline-derived CDR1 and CDR2 are MGHRA and YSYEKL. CDR3 length equals 17 residues. V lost 2 bases and J lost 4; bases outside the gene matches: 5. This CDR3 is CASSQPVLAGGTGELFF. CDR3 coding DNA: TGCGCCAGCAGCCAACCCGTACTAGCGGGAGGCACCGGGGAGCTGTTTTTT.

CDR3 amino acids: CSVDVGGNTEAFF. CDR3 DNA: TGCAGCGTTGACGTGGGGGGTAACACTGAAGCTTTCTTT. The chain carries TRBV29-1 and TRBJ1-1; D is perhaps TRBD1 (5 bases). The V and J ends lost 3 bases and 2 bases respectively, with 10 bases between them. Germline loops: CDR1 SQVTM, CDR2 ANQGSEA. This CDR3 is built from 13 residues.

This clone came up a few times. The V and J genes are TRBV25-1 and TRBJ2-4, with a tentative D call TRBD1 (5 bases). The CDR3 covers 13 residues. CDR1 is MGHDK, CDR2 SYGVNS, per germline. With 5 bases removed from V and 5 bases from J, the gap between germline ends came to 10 bases. The DNA for the CDR3 is TGTGCCAGCAGTCCGACGACAGAAAACATTCAGTACTTC. Amino acids: CASSPTTENIQYF.

This chain links TRBV30 with TRBJ2-7, with 8 nucleotides matching TRBD1. The CDR3 covers 13 residues. Germline V lookup: CDR1 GTSNPN, CDR2 SVGIG (reference sequence). The J segment lost 5 bases and the V segment lost 8 bases, leaving 11 bases of the junction unmatched. The CDR3 loop is CAPRTGLSDEQYF. The CDR3 coding sequence is TGTGCCCCTCGGACAGGGTTAAGCGACGAGCAGTACTTC.

This clone was detected only a few times. The chain joins TRBV4-1 to TRBJ1-3, with D uncertain. The CDR3 covers 15 residues. V gave up 4 bases and J gave up 0 bases, with 10 bases separating them. CDR1 and CDR2 (germline): MGHRA, YSYEKL. In nucleotides, the CDR3 is TGCGCCAGCAGCCCCCTGGCCGTCTCTGGAAACACCATATATTTT. This codes for CASSPLAVSGNTIYF.

This clone appeared a few times. The rearrangement joins TRBV29-1 to TRBJ2-3, with TRBD2 identical over 9 bases. The germline V gene encodes CDR1 SQVTM and CDR2 ANQGSEA. The V and J ends lost 1 base and 1 base, in that order; junction bases with no gene match: 3. The CDR3 totals 15 residues. In nucleotides, the CDR3 is TGCAGCGTTGAAGGGGCTAGCGGGGGCACAGATACGCAGTATTTT. Protein sequence: CSVEGASGGTDTQYF.

The chain is built from TRBV6-5 and TRBJ1-2, with D possibly TRBD1 on 6 matching bases. The V gene lost 6 bases and the J gene lost 7 bases, with 15 bases spanning the gap. From germline, CDR1 is MNHEY and CDR2 SVGAGI. The CDR3 spans 13 residues. This CDR3 is CASSLTGLSGYTF. In nucleotides, the CDR3 is TGTGCCAGCAGCCTCACAGGGTTAAGTGGCTACACCTTC.

The J gene is TRBJ2-5, the V gene TRBV10-3; D is undetermined. Germline V gives CDR1 ENHRY, CDR2 SYGVKD. The V gene lost 5 bases and the J gene lost 3 bases, with 10 bases spanning the gap. The CDR3 is made up of 13 amino acids. The CDR3 protein is CAISPSEEETQYF. CDR3 nucleotides: TGTGCCATCAGTCCGTCAGAGGAAGAGACCCAGTACTTC.